What follows are 26 T cell receptor beta chains derived from one specimen sequenced in a study of blood T cell repertoires in COVID-19. The repertoire was sequenced with immunoSEQ multiplex PCR; TCRdb's copy has only in-frame clones and lacks some. Of more than 250,000 clones listed, about 90% were seen once; the top ten hold about 1.9%. Material: peripheral blood. Every receptor here comes from a woman between 25 and 40 years old who had recovered from COVID-19.

This sequence joins TRBV29-1 and TRBJ2-5; D uncertain. The V gene lost 4 bases and the J gene lost 1 base, with 13 bases spanning the gap. In germline, CDR1 is SQVTM, CDR2 ANQGSEA. The CDR3 totals 14 residues. The CDR3 sequence is CSVGGWQSQETQYF. DNA of the CDR3: TGCAGCGTTGGAGGTTGGCAGTCCCAAGAGACCCAGTACTTC.

The table lists this clone with a few counts. The rearrangement joins TRBV7-6 to TRBJ2-3; a weak D match, TRBD2 (6 bases). This CDR3 is built from 17 residues. V was cut by 2 bases and J by 1 base, with 16 bases left in between. Germline-derived CDR1 and CDR2 are SGHVS and FNYEAQ. The DNA for the CDR3 is TGTGCCAGCAGCTTATATCCCGGATTAGCGGGCACAGATACGCAGTATTTT. Translation gives CASSLYPGLAGTDTQYF.

DNA for the CDR3: TGTGCCAGCACTAGCGGGAGGGCCATAATCACAGATACGCAGTATTTT. Its protein product is CASTSGRAIITDTQYF. The genes are TRBV2 and TRBJ2-3, with 12 bases matching TRBD2. This CDR3 is 16 amino acids long. CDR1 SNHLY and CDR2 FYNNEI come from the germline V gene. The V segment lost 7 bases and the J segment 2 bases; nucleotides outside the gene matches: 7.

This clone has a single count. This rearrangement joins TRBV6-5 to TRBJ2-5, with 7 nucleotides matching TRBD1. Germline lookup yields CDR1 MNHEY and CDR2 SVGAGI. This CDR3 contains 16 residues. V lost 3 bases to trimming and J lost 1 base; unmatched junction nucleotides: 8. The CDR3 coding sequence is TGTGCCAGCAGTTATTCTCTGGGACAGTTCCAAGAGACCCAGTACTTC. Translating it yields CASSYSLGQFQETQYF.

The chain employs TRBV7-2 and TRBJ1-1; D possibly corresponds to TRBD1 (6 bases). V lost 3 bases and J lost 0, with 11 bases in between. This CDR3 is built from 15 residues. The germline V gene encodes CDR1 SGHTA and CDR2 FQGNSA. The CDR3 sequence: CASSFQGPMNTEAFF. CDR3 DNA sequence: TGTGCCAGCAGCTTTCAGGGGCCCATGAACACTGAAGCTTTCTTT.

The V and J genes are TRBV3-1 (or the pseudogene TRBV3-2) and TRBJ2-7, with 8 bases fitting TRBD1. The CDR3 totals 16 residues. Unmatched junction bases numbered 9, after V lost 0 bases and J lost 5 bases. The germline V gene has CDR1 LGHDT and CDR2 YNNKEL (reference sequence). CDR3 sequence: CASSQDRTGLWDEQYF. CDR3 nucleotides: TGTGCCAGCAGCCAAGATAGGACAGGGTTATGGGACGAGCAGTACTTC.

This sequence joins TRBV6-1 and TRBJ2-1, with a weak D call TRBD2 (6 bases). Germline V gives CDR1 MNHNS, CDR2 SASEGT. This CDR3 spans 13 amino acids. Trimming removed 2 bases from V and 16 bases from J, with 18 bases in between. CDR3 in DNA: TGTGCCAGCAGTGAACGCGGAGGCGGGACCACTTTCTTC. Protein sequence: CASSERGGGTTFF.

V is TRBV7-8 and J is TRBJ2-5; TRBD2 aligns across 8 bases. Germline V CDR1 and CDR2: SGHVS, FQNEAQ. V trimming: 3 bases; J trimming: 3 bases; junction bases outside the gene matches: 9. The CDR3 consists of 16 residues. The CDR3 sequence: CASSFPPGGREETQYF. CDR3 DNA sequence: TGTGCCAGCAGCTTCCCCCCGGGGGGGCGAGAAGAGACCCAGTACTTC.

J is TRBJ2-3 and V is TRBV9; 10 bases map to TRBD2. The germline CDR1 and CDR2 sequences are SGDLS and YYNGEE. The CDR3 totals 14 residues. V trimming: 4 bases; J trimming: 6 bases; junction bases outside the gene matches: 5. DNA of the CDR3: TGTGCCAGCAGCCCCCTAGCGGGAGTGGATACGCAGTATTTT. Translation gives CASSPLAGVDTQYF.

The table lists this clone with a few counts. The gene calls are TRBV19 and TRBJ2-3; D is ambiguous. This CDR3 region has 14 residues. Per the germline V gene, CDR1 is LNHDA and CDR2 is SQIVND (reference sequence). V lost 3 bases and J lost 4, with 11 bases in between. CDR3 in amino acids: CASSIQTSSDTQYF. CDR3 sequence (DNA): TGTGCCAGTAGTATTCAGACTTCATCAGATACGCAGTATTTT. Based on the CDR3 plus reference TRBV19 and TRBJ2-3, the full variable domain is DGGITQSPKYLFRKEGQNVTLSCEQNLNHDAMYWYRQDPGQGLRLIYYSQIVNDFQKGDIAEGYSVSREKKESFPLTVTSAQKNPTAFYLCASSIQTSSDTQYFGPGTRLTVL.

The gene calls are TRBV7-9 and TRBJ2-7; D uncertain. The CDR3 covers 12 residues. The V gene's germline CDR1 is SEHNR and CDR2 FQNEAQ (reference sequence). Trimming pared 4 bases from V and 2 bases from J, leaving 6 bases between. The CDR3 DNA follows: TGTGCCAGCAGCTCTCAGACCTACGAGCAGTACTTC. It specifies CASSSQTYEQYF.

This clone was seen a few times. This chain uses TRBV4-2 with TRBJ2-7; 9 bases are shared with TRBD2. CDR1 and CDR2 (germline): LGHNA, YNFKEQ. V lost 4 bases and J lost 5; bases outside the gene matches: 18. This CDR3 is built from 18 residues. The CDR3 spells CASSLYWGGGAEVDEQYF. CDR3 bases: TGTGCCAGCAGCCTTTACTGGGGCGGGGGGGCAGAAGTCGACGAGCAGTACTTC.

This sequence joins TRBV5-6 and TRBJ1-2; D is unclear. CDR3 length: 15 residues. The germline gives CDR1 SGHDT, CDR2 YYEEEE. V lost 2 bases and J lost 4, with 15 bases in between. Written as DNA, the CDR3 is TGTGCCAGCAGCTTCAGAATCCTCTCTCCCTATGGCTACACCTTC. Protein: CASSFRILSPYGYTF.

Only one count was recorded for this clone. The CDR3 reads CAWSTSPGQGYHGYTF. The DNA for the CDR3 is TGTGCCTGGAGCACCTCCCCGGGACAGGGTTACCATGGCTACACCTTC. V and J are TRBV30 and TRBJ1-2, with 9 bases that match TRBD1. V lost 3 bases and J lost 6; bases outside the gene matches: 14. This CDR3 spans 16 amino acids. Germline CDR1 reads GTSNPN; CDR2 reads SVGIG (reference sequence). The variable domain in full, with the rest retrieved from reference TRBV30 and TRBJ1-2, is SQTIHQWPATLVQPVGSPLSLECTVEGTSNPNLYWYRQAAGRGLQLLFYSVGIGQISSEVPQNLSASRPQDRQFILSSKKLLLSDSGFYLCAWSTSPGQGYHGYTFGSGTRLTVV.

The genes are TRBV14 and TRBJ1-1; TRBD1 agrees at 8 bases. Unmatched junction bases numbered 3, after V lost 4 bases and J lost 5 bases. Germline-derived CDR1 and CDR2 are SGHDN and FVKESK. The CDR3 loop spans 13 amino acids. The CDR3 loop is CASSRDRRTEAFF. DNA for the CDR3: TGTGCCAGCAGCCGGGACAGGAGAACTGAAGCTTTCTTT.

This chain joins TRBV12-3 or TRBV12-4 and TRBJ1-2; D is perhaps TRBD1 (6 bases). Trimming took 5 bases from V and 4 from J, leaving 11 bases between them. The length of the CDR3 is 13 residues. The CDR3 DNA reads as TGTGCCAGCAGTAGGGGGAAGCTCTATGGCTACACCTTC. Amino acid sequence: CASSRGKLYGYTF.

CDR3 region: CASTRGSPGELFF. DNA of the CDR3: TGTGCCAGCACCAGAGGCAGCCCCGGGGAGCTGTTTTTT. This chain links TRBV27 with TRBJ2-2; D remains unclear. The germline V and J ends were trimmed by 7 bases and 6 bases, with 12 bases remaining between them. The CDR3 runs 13 residues. CDR1 is MNHEY and CDR2 is SMNVEV in the germline V gene (reference sequence).

This chain uses TRBV4-2 with TRBJ2-1; 11 positions agree with TRBD2. CDR1 and CDR2 (germline): LGHNA, YNFKEQ. V was pared by 3 bases and J by 5 bases, with 6 bases of the junction left unmatched. The CDR3 contains 16 residues. In nucleotides, the CDR3 is TGTGCCAGCAGCCATTCGGAACTAGCGGGAGACAATGAGCAGTTCTTC. It codes for CASSHSELAGDNEQFF.

The J gene is TRBJ1-4, the V gene TRBV7-9; TRBD1 matches 12 bases. Looked up from germline, CDR1 is SEHNR and CDR2 is FQNEAQ (reference sequence). The CDR3 contains 14 residues. Trimming took 5 bases from V and 7 from J; bases not matched to a gene: 2. The CDR3 spells CASSRDRGLEKLFF. For the CDR3, the DNA is TGTGCCAGCAGCCGGGACAGGGGGCTTGAAAAACTGTTTTTT.

The genes are TRBV28 and TRBJ1-1; perhaps TRBD1 as D (5 bases). Trimming removed 6 bases from V and 1 base from J, with 15 bases in between. The CDR3 consists of 15 residues. Germline CDR1 and CDR2: MDHEN and SYDVKM. The CDR3 spells CASRLRVGRNTEAFF. In nucleotides, the CDR3 is TGTGCCAGCAGGCTCAGGGTAGGGCGGAACACTGAAGCTTTCTTT. The full variable domain, its missing parts supplied by reference TRBV28 and TRBJ1-1, is DVKVTQSSRYLVKRTGEKVFLECVQDMDHENMFWYRQDPGLGLRLIYFSYDVKMKEKGDIPEGYSVSREKKERFSLILESASTNQTSMYLCASRLRVGRNTEAFFGQGTRLTVV.

This rearrangement joins TRBV6-1 to TRBJ2-1; weak D call: TRBD2 (7 bases). This CDR3 contains 15 residues. The germline V and J ends were trimmed by 1 base and 4 bases, with 11 bases remaining between them. Germline V gene data show CDR1 as MNHNS and CDR2 as SASEGT. The CDR3 here is CASSEGAGAYNEQFF. The CDR3 DNA sequence: TGTGCCAGCAGTGAAGGTGCGGGGGCTTACAATGAGCAGTTCTTC.

The chain is built from TRBV6-1 and TRBJ2-1; 9 nucleotides match TRBD2. The length of the CDR3 is 17 residues. CDR1 and CDR2 from the germline V gene are MNHNS and SASEGT. Trimming removed 2 bases from V and 9 bases from J; junction bases left unmatched: 14. The CDR3: CASSENQGLAGGTEQFF. DNA for the CDR3: TGTGCCAGCAGTGAAAACCAGGGTCTGGCGGGGGGGACTGAGCAGTTCTTC.

The CDR3 region is CASSASGTISYEQYF. CDR3 nucleotide sequence: TGTGCCAGCAGCGCCTCCGGGACTATCTCCTACGAGCAGTACTTC. The chain employs TRBV7-2 and TRBJ2-7; 7 bases map to TRBD2. J was trimmed by 0 bases and V by 5 bases; bases with no gene match: 7. This CDR3 comprises 15 residues. Germline CDR1 is SGHTA and CDR2 is FQGNSA.

This clone was found a few times. The sample has other DNA sequences that encode this CDR3 too. The chain recombines TRBV29-1 with TRBJ2-7, with D perhaps matching TRBD1 (5 bases). The germline V gene encodes CDR1 SQVTM and CDR2 ANQGSEA. V was shortened by 3 bases and J by 4 bases, with 10 bases between the two germline ends. The CDR3 consists of 12 residues. CDR3 residues: CSVDQGGYEQYF. CDR3 coding DNA: TGCAGCGTTGACCAGGGCGGTTACGAGCAGTACTTC.

The chain carries TRBV5-4 and TRBJ1-3; no definite D call. This CDR3 spans 14 amino acids. Per the germline V gene, CDR1 is SGHNT and CDR2 is YYREEE (reference sequence). V was trimmed by 0 bases and J by 2 bases, leaving 6 bases between them. CDR3 sequence reads: CASSLGTAGNTIYF. DNA of the CDR3: TGTGCCAGCAGCTTGGGAACTGCTGGAAACACCATATATTTT.

The rearrangement uses TRBV21-1 and TRBJ1-4. TRBV21-1 is a pseudogene locus. CDR3 length: 18 residues. CDR3 protein: CASSQGGGAPRLDEKLFF. In DNA, the CDR3 is TGTGCCAGCAGCCAAGGGGGAGGAGCCCCAAGGCTGGATGAAAAACTGTTTTTT.